This entry features one T cell receptor beta chain sequence. Its antigen remains unknown. This CDR3 comprises 15 residues. Germline lookup yields CDR1 SQVTM and CDR2 ANQGSEA. Deletions cut 7 bases from V and 4 bases from J, with 22 bases between. The data originate from a study of identical twins. TCRdb reprocessed the 5' RACE reads with MiXCR, giving one entry per CDR3 protein. The table lists some 600,000 distinct CDR3 sequences, roughly 6.6% of them singletons. Study results and limitations: Zero-insertion analyses could be partly confounded by invariant MAIT and iNKT cells. Cross-sectional statistical analysis, not tracking of the same donors, underpinned the conclusions. Models underestimated TCR alpha sharing (out-of-frame) in monozygotic twins.

These sequences were also reported in another study, on yellow fever vaccine responses in identical twins. This second study notes: The T cell response to vaccination in identical twins was reportedly partly convergent and partly personalized.

This receptor was identified in a woman aged 18-29 years in good health. V gene TRBV29-1 combines with J gene TRBJ2-5; possible D gene TRBD2, 6 bases. Sequenced: PBMCs. In DNA form, the CDR3 reads TGCAGCGGCATACGGGACTCCGGAGGAGGAGAGACCCAGTACTTC. This sequence encodes CSGIRDSGGGETQYF.